These 29 T cell receptor beta chains were all obtained from the same sample, sequenced in a study of blood T cell repertoires in COVID-19. Method: immunoSEQ multiplex PCR; TCRdb's copy keeps in-frame clones and lacks some. This table has tens of thousands of clones, more than 75% appearing once. The sample taken for sequencing was peripheral blood. The receptors derive from a man between 60 and 75 years old with COVID-19, enrolled during active disease.

The chain is built from TRBV19 and TRBJ1-1, with unresolved D. V gave up 3 bases and J gave up 3 bases, with 8 bases separating them. CDR3 length: 13 residues. Germline V lookup: CDR1 LNHDA, CDR2 SQIVND (reference sequence). The CDR3 sequence is CASSITRYTEAFF. In DNA form, the CDR3 reads TGTGCCAGTAGTATTACGAGATACACTGAAGCTTTCTTT.

As concerns this clone: A read error may account for a junction end that differs from germline. The chain joins TRBV19 to TRBJ2-1, with 7 bases aligning to TRBD2. CDR1 is LNHDA and CDR2 is SQIVND in the germline V gene (reference sequence). CDR3 size: 16 residues. The CDR3 protein is CASSLDFGLGKNEQFF. CDR3 coding DNA: TGTGCCAGTAGTCTAGATTTCGGACTAGGGAAGAATGAGCAGTTCTTC.

V usage is TRBV6-4 and J usage is TRBJ2-1, with 9 bases fitting TRBD2. CDR3 length equals 17 residues. With 0 bases clipped from V and 1 base from J, the junction kept 4 bases outside the gene matches. In germline, CDR1 is MRHNA, CDR2 SNTAGT. In nucleotides, the CDR3 is TGTGCCAGCAGTGACTCGTCCCTAGCGGGGTCCTACAATGAGCAGTTCTTC. This encodes CASSDSSLAGSYNEQFF.

This chain connects TRBV3-1 (or the pseudogene TRBV3-2) to TRBJ1-3, with D perhaps matching TRBD1 (5 bases). CDR3 size: 14 residues. The germline V gene has CDR1 LGHDT and CDR2 YNNKEL (reference sequence). The germline V and J ends were trimmed by 5 bases and 2 bases, with 10 bases remaining between them. Here the CDR3 DNA reads TGTGCCAGCAGCACAGGCATCACTGGAAACACCATATATTTT. Translated: CASSTGITGNTIYF.

This sequence joins TRBV6-5 and TRBJ2-3; D perhaps matches TRBD2 (6 bases). Trimming took off 7 bases at V and 2 bases at J, with 7 bases between the two ends. The CDR3 spans 12 residues. Germline CDR1 MNHEY, CDR2 SVGAGI. CDR3 DNA: TGTGCCAGCACGGGGGTCACAGATACGCAGTATTTT. Protein sequence: CASTGVTDTQYF.

The chain links TRBV6-2 or TRBV6-3 to TRBJ1-4; D possibly corresponds to TRBD1 (5 bases). V was pared by 5 bases and J by 8 bases, with 15 bases between. Per germline, CDR1 MNHEY and CDR2 SVGEGT. This CDR3 is 14 amino acids long. The CDR3 spells CASSGGTTAEKLFF. Here the CDR3 DNA reads TGTGCCAGCAGTGGAGGGACGACTGCGGAAAAACTGTTTTTT.

The chain couples TRBV7-3 to TRBJ2-3; weak D call: TRBD2 (6 bases). V dropped 3 bases and J dropped 0 bases, with 10 bases sitting between them. The germline gives CDR1 SGHTA, CDR2 FQGTGA. This CDR3 is 15 amino acids long. This CDR3 reads CASSFTSSSTDTQYF. CDR3 nucleotide sequence: TGTGCCAGCAGCTTTACTAGCAGCAGCACAGATACGCAGTATTTT.

This clone was picked up one time. The rearrangement links TRBV10-1 to TRBJ2-5, with TRBD1 as a possible D gene (8 bases). Germline V gene data show CDR1 as WNHNN and CDR2 as SYGVQD (reference sequence). The CDR3 spans 13 residues. Trimming removed 8 bases at V and 7 bases at J, with 17 bases between. Here the CDR3 DNA reads TGCGCCAGCGCCACGACAGGGGAGGGGACCCAGTACTTC. It yields the protein CASATTGEGTQYF.

The genes are TRBV18 and TRBJ2-7; TRBD2 agrees at 7 bases. This CDR3 region has 15 residues. Germline values: CDR1 KGHSH, CDR2 LQKENI. Losses at the gene ends were 3 bases for V and 4 bases for J; bases not matched to a gene: 9. For the CDR3, the DNA is TGTGCCAGCTCACCGGGAGGGGCAAAAAGGTACGAGCAGTACTTC. This gives the protein CASSPGGAKRYEQYF.

The chain combines TRBV30 with TRBJ2-5; 9 nucleotides line up with TRBD1. Germline CDR1 is GTSNPN and CDR2 is SVGIG (reference sequence). CDR3 length equals 14 residues. With 5 bases clipped from V and 5 bases from J, the junction kept 9 bases outside the gene matches. In DNA, the CDR3 is TGTGCCTGGGACTTTACAGGGGGCGGGGAGACCCAGTACTTC. It yields the protein CAWDFTGGGETQYF.

The chain is built from TRBV19 and TRBJ1-2, with TRBD1 identical over 7 bases. This CDR3 is 15 amino acids long. V shed 3 bases and J 2 bases; nucleotides not matched to a gene: 6. Germline V gives CDR1 LNHDA, CDR2 SQIVND (reference sequence). The DNA of the CDR3 is TGTGCCAGTAGTATTCCGACACAGGGGAACTATGGCTACACCTTC. Amino acids: CASSIPTQGNYGYTF. Drawing the rest from reference TRBV19 and TRBJ1-2, the complete variable domain is DGGITQSPKYLFRKEGQNVTLSCEQNLNHDAMYWYRQDPGQGLRLIYYSQIVNDFQKGDIAEGYSVSREKKESFPLTVTSAQKNPTAFYLCASSIPTQGNYGYTFGSGTRLTVV.

This clone appeared a few times. The rearrangement uses TRBV7-7 and TRBJ2-3; 11 positions agree with TRBD2. Germline V gives CDR1 SSHAT, CDR2 FNYEAQ (reference sequence). The CDR3 sequence is 20 residues long. The J segment lost 2 bases and the V segment lost 3 bases, leaving 16 bases of the junction unmatched. The CDR3 coding sequence is TGTGCCAGCAGCTTCGTAGGACTAGCGGGTCCGATAGGGTCCACAGATACGCAGTATTTT. Translating gives CASSFVGLAGPIGSTDTQYF.

The rearrangement uses TRBV6-5 and TRBJ1-6; D may be TRBD1 (5 bases). This CDR3 comprises 14 residues. The germline V and J ends were trimmed by 5 bases and 5 bases, with 10 bases remaining between them. Looked up from germline, CDR1 is MNHEY and CDR2 is SVGAGI. The CDR3 nucleotides read TGTGCCAGCAGTCCGGGACTTAATAATTCACCCCTCCACTTT. Translating it yields CASSPGLNNSPLHF.

This sequence joins TRBV19 and TRBJ1-4; D remains unclear. With 11 bases removed from V and 0 bases from J, the gap between germline ends came to 22 bases. The CDR3 length is 17 residues. Germline-derived CDR1 and CDR2 are LNHDA and SQIVND (reference sequence). This CDR3 is CAEPYLRNYATNEKLFF. The CDR3, as DNA: TGTGCCGAACCCTACCTGAGGAACTATGCAACTAATGAAAAACTGTTTTTT.

In this sample, this clone turned up a few times. The chain has TRBV2 and TRBJ2-7, with 9 positions matching TRBD2. The CDR3 contains 15 residues. Trimming cost V 4 bases and J 0 bases; bases outside gene matches: 4. Germline V gene data show CDR1 as SNHLY and CDR2 as FYNNEI. CDR3 region: CASSGGSGSSYEQYF. The CDR3 DNA is TGTGCCAGCAGTGGTGGTAGCGGGAGCTCCTACGAGCAGTACTTC. Variable domain in full (rest from reference TRBV2 and TRBJ2-7): EPEVTQTPSHQVTQMGQEVILRCVPISNHLYFYWYRQILGQKVEFLVSFYNNEISEKSEIFDDQFSVERPDGSNFTLKIRSTKLEDSAMYFCASSGGSGSSYEQYFGPGTRLTVT.

The CDR3: CASSFLGQPLHF. In nucleotides, the CDR3 is TGTGCCAGCAGCTTCCTAGGCCAGCCCCTCCACTTT. The chain links TRBV7-2 to TRBJ1-6; D is uncertain. Germline CDR1 SGHTA, CDR2 FQGNSA. Trimming left V 3 bases short and J 13 bases short, with 10 bases between. This CDR3 region has 12 residues.

This clone was counted once. The chain is built from TRBV18 and TRBJ2-7; D is undetermined. The V gene's germline CDR1 is KGHSH and CDR2 LQKENI. There are 14 residues in the CDR3. The V and J ends lost 0 bases and 2 bases respectively, with 8 bases between them. CDR3 amino acids: CASSPPSFAYEQYF. The CDR3 coding sequence is TGTGCCAGCTCACCACCCAGTTTCGCCTACGAGCAGTACTTC.

The rearrangement joins TRBV2 to TRBJ1-4; perhaps TRBD1 as D (6 bases). Trimming left V 5 bases short and J 6 bases short, with 16 bases between. Germline V gives CDR1 SNHLY, CDR2 FYNNEI. CDR3 length: 15 residues. CDR3 protein: CASSLGQTNHEKLFF. The CDR3 DNA sequence: TGTGCCAGCAGTCTTGGACAGACAAATCATGAAAAACTGTTTTTT.

This chain joins TRBV9 and TRBJ2-5; D remains ambiguous. The CDR3 loop spans 14 amino acids. Germline-derived CDR1 and CDR2 are SGDLS and YYNGEE. The ends were cut back, 2 bases at V and 3 bases at J, with 11 bases in the middle. CDR3 nucleotide sequence: TGTGCCAGCAGCGTTGCCCACAGCAAAGAGACCCAGTACTTC. As protein: CASSVAHSKETQYF.

The CDR3 loop is CASSLASQGHTEAFF. CDR3 nucleotides: TGTGCCAGCAGCTTGGCCAGTCAGGGGCACACTGAAGCTTTCTTT. The chain couples TRBV5-4 to TRBJ1-1, with D possibly matching TRBD1 (6 bases). Germline assignment: CDR1 SGHNT and CDR2 YYREEE (reference sequence). This CDR3 spans 15 amino acids. The V end lost 0 bases, the J end lost 3 bases, and 12 bases lay between the germline ends.

This clone was observed a single time. The gene calls are TRBV6-5 and TRBJ2-7; weak D call: TRBD2 (6 bases). In germline, CDR1 is MNHEY, CDR2 SVGAGI. Trimming pared 0 bases from V and 1 base from J, leaving 10 bases between. This CDR3 is built from 15 residues. CDR3 sequence reads: CASSYSGAGSYEQYF. In DNA, the CDR3 is TGTGCCAGCAGTTACTCAGGGGCGGGGTCCTACGAGCAGTACTTC.

A few counts support this clone. The chain couples TRBV6-5 to TRBJ2-1, with 9 bases identical to TRBD2. Trimming removed 2 bases from V and 7 bases from J; junction bases left unmatched: 6. Germline-derived CDR1 and CDR2 are MNHEY and SVGAGI. The CDR3 sequence is 15 residues long. The CDR3 region is CASSYPAGGLNEQFF. CDR3 nucleotide sequence: TGTGCCAGCAGTTACCCTGCGGGGGGGCTGAATGAGCAGTTCTTC.

This chain uses TRBV30 with TRBJ1-3; 9 bases are shared with TRBD1. The CDR3 runs 16 residues. Germline loops: CDR1 GTSNPN, CDR2 SVGIG (reference sequence). The junction had 8 bases not matched to a gene; V was cut back by 2 bases and J by 3 bases. The CDR3 spells CAWSLFRDRVGNTIYF. CDR3 bases: TGTGCCTGGAGTCTCTTTCGGGACAGGGTTGGAAACACCATATATTTT. Based on the CDR3 plus reference TRBV30 and TRBJ1-3, the full variable domain is SQTIHQWPATLVQPVGSPLSLECTVEGTSNPNLYWYRQAAGRGLQLLFYSVGIGQISSEVPQNLSASRPQDRQFILSSKKLLLSDSGFYLCAWSLFRDRVGNTIYFGEGSWLTVV.

This clone was recorded a few times. This rearrangement joins TRBV5-1 to TRBJ1-2, with D hard to call. The V gene lost 4 bases and the J gene lost 2 bases, with 15 bases spanning the gap. Per the germline V gene, CDR1 is SGHRS and CDR2 is YFSETQ. This CDR3 contains 15 residues. The CDR3 region is CASSLIPDSNYGYTF. In DNA form, the CDR3 reads TGCGCCAGCAGCCTTATCCCGGACTCAAACTATGGCTACACCTTC.

CDR3 sequence reads: CAWSVGGTGTEAFF. The CDR3 coding sequence is TGTGCCTGGAGTGTTGGTGGTACGGGCACTGAAGCTTTCTTT. This chain joins TRBV30 and TRBJ1-1; D remains ambiguous. Trimming took off 0 bases at V and 4 bases at J, with 12 bases between the two ends. The CDR3 runs 14 residues. CDR1 and CDR2 from the germline V gene are GTSNPN and SVGIG (reference sequence).

In DNA form, the CDR3 reads TGTGCCAGCAGTTTTTCCGGGACAGAGAACACTGAAGCTTTCTTT. This gives the protein CASSFSGTENTEAFF. The genes are TRBV27 and TRBJ1-1; 7 positions match TRBD1. The CDR3 loop spans 15 amino acids. The V gene's germline CDR1 is MNHEY and CDR2 SMNVEV (reference sequence). V lost 3 bases and J lost 1; bases outside the gene matches: 5.

This chain uses TRBV24-1 with TRBJ2-3; 8 bases fit TRBD2. CDR1 KGHDR and CDR2 SFDVKD come from the germline V gene. CDR3 length: 15 residues. The V gene end was trimmed by 3 bases and the J gene end by 2 bases; junction bases not matched to a gene: 3. The CDR3: CATSDGSGVTDTQYF. The CDR3 DNA reads as TGTGCCACCAGTGATGGTAGCGGGGTCACAGATACGCAGTATTTT.

The chain employs TRBV7-8 and TRBJ2-1; 7 positions match TRBD1. This CDR3 comprises 23 residues. V lost 5 bases to trimming and J lost 7 bases; unmatched junction nucleotides: 35. Germline CDR1 and CDR2: SGHVS and FQNEAQ. This CDR3 is CASSPRGQVRPAKSRGGLNEQFF. The DNA of the CDR3 is TGTGCCAGCAGCCCCCGAGGACAGGTACGCCCGGCCAAATCTAGAGGGGGCCTGAATGAGCAGTTCTTC.

This chain joins TRBV4-2 and TRBJ1-4, with TRBD1 matching over 9 bases. Germline V gene data show CDR1 as LGHNA and CDR2 as YNFKEQ. J lost 0 bases, V lost 1 base, and 3 bases had no gene match. The CDR3 extends over 17 amino acids. CDR3 loop: CASSQGQGGATNEKLFF. The DNA of the CDR3 is TGTGCCAGCAGCCAAGGACAGGGGGGCGCAACTAATGAAAAACTGTTTTTT.